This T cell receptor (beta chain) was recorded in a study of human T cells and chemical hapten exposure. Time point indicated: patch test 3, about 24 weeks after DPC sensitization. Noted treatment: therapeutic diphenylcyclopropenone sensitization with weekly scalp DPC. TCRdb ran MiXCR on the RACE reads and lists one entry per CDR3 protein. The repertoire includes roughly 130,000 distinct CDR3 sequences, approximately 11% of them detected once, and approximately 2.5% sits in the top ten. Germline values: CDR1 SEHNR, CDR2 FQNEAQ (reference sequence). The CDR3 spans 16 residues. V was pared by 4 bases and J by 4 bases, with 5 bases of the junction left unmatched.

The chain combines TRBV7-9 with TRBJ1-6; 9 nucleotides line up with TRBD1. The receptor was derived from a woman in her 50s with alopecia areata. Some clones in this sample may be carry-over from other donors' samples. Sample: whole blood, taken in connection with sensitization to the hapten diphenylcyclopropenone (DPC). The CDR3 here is CASSSSTGGYNSPLHF. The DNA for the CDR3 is TGTGCCAGCAGCTCTTCGACAGGGGGATATAATTCACCCCTCCACTTT.